Listed below are T cell receptor beta chains from one sample, sequenced in a study of long-term antiretroviral therapy in people with HIV. The table came from immunoSEQ multiplex PCR; TCRdb's copy has only in-frame clones and leaves some out. The table has tens of thousands of clones, more than 85% seen once. The input for sequencing was unsorted PBMCs, taken 5.3 years after starting antiretroviral therapy. The receptor set was obtained from a man aged 50 or older with HIV. The CDR3 runs from the conserved cysteine through the conserved F or W. D genes are given only for firm matches. Some rows have no size entry. The others give once, few or many, or a class for an expanded clone.

>.|TRBJ2-1|.|TRBV27
CASSWGRYNEQFF
TGTGCCAGCAGTTGGGGCAGGTACAATGAGCAGTTCTTC
>.|TRBJ1-1|.|TRBV14
CASSLNMGTEAFF
TGTGCCAGCAGCCTTAACATGGGGACTGAAGCTTTCTTT
>.|TRBJ2-3|.|TRBV10-1
CASRTDGTVKTDTQYF
TGCGCCAGCAGGACCGACGGCACAGTAAAGACAGATACGCAGTATTTT
>.|TRBJ2-5|TRBD2|TRBV9
CASSVTPGLAGGPSQETQYF
TGTGCCAGCAGTGTCACTCCGGGACTAGCGGGGGGGCCGAGCCAAGAGACCCAGTACTTC
>.|TRBJ1-2|TRBD1|TRBV11-3
CASSQDRGKNYGYTF
TGTGCCAGCAGCCAAGACAGGGGAAAAAACTATGGCTACACCTTC
>.|TRBJ2-3|.|TRBV4-3
CASSQERGRTDTQYF
TGCGCCAGCAGCCAAGAGCGGGGCCGCACAGATACGCAGTATTTT
>.|TRBJ2-3|.|TRBV11-2
CASSLVGGRSTDTQYF
TGTGCCAGCAGCTTAGTGGGGGGCCGAAGCACAGATACGCAGTATTTT
>few|TRBJ1-3|.|TRBV10-3
CAIFSDRRNTIYF
TGTGCCATCTTTTCGGACAGACGAAACACCATATATTTT
>.|TRBJ1-4|.|TRBV14
CASSFGRGGNEKLFF
TGTGCCAGCAGCTTCGGTCGGGGGGGCAATGAAAAACTGTTTTTT
>.|TRBJ2-1|TRBD2|TRBV30
CAWSESWGGNEQFF
TGTGCCTGGAGTGAAAGTTGGGGGGGCAATGAGCAGTTCTTC
>.|TRBJ1-5|.|TRBV7-9
CASSLGGGNQPQHF
TGTGCCAGCAGCTTGGGGGGCGGCAATCAGCCCCAGCATTTT
>.|TRBJ2-7|.|TRBV11-2
CASGRGYEQYF
TGTGCCAGCGGCCGTGGGTACGAGCAGTACTTC
>.|TRBJ2-2|TRBD2|TRBV6-6
CASSYSGGYTGELFF
TGTGCCAGCAGTTACTCCGGGGGGTACACCGGGGAGCTGTTTTTT
>.|TRBJ1-1|TRBD1|TRBV27
CASRYGQGGAEAFF
TGTGCCAGCAGATACGGACAGGGAGGGGCTGAAGCTTTCTTT
>.|TRBJ2-3|.|TRBV10-3
CAISEPGSSQYF
TGTGCCATCAGTGAGCCGGGATCCTCGCAGTATTTT
>.|TRBJ2-2|TRBD2|TRBV4-1
CASSLPTSDTGELFF
TGCGCCAGCAGCCTTCCCACTAGCGACACCGGGGAGCTGTTTTTT
>once|TRBJ2-3|TRBD1|TRBV5-1
CASSPQGASSADTQYF
TGCGCCAGCAGCCCTCAGGGGGCATCAAGCGCAGATACGCAGTATTTT
>.|TRBJ2-7|TRBD1|TRBV15
CATSRVSLDRRPFYEQYF
TGTGCCACCAGCAGAGTGAGTTTGGACAGGCGACCCTTCTACGAGCAGTACTTC